A single sample gave rise to the 10 T cell receptor beta chains below, sequenced in a study of T cell responses to AZD1222 COVID-19 vaccine. TCRdb's copy holds only in-frame clones and misses some; the assay was immunoSEQ multiplex PCR. Among 70,000 to 95,000 clones listed, about 89% were seen once. The input for sequencing was peripheral blood, taken 28 days after the second AZD1222 dose. All receptors derive from an adult who received the AZD1222 COVID-19 vaccine.

This rearrangement joins TRBV19 to TRBJ1-5, with D uncertain. With 3 bases removed from V and 3 bases from J, the gap between germline ends came to 6 bases. CDR3 size: 13 residues. Germline loops: CDR1 LNHDA, CDR2 SQIVND (reference sequence). The CDR3 protein is CASSMFVNQPQHF. Written as DNA, the CDR3 is TGTGCCAGTAGTATGTTTGTCAATCAGCCCCAGCATTTT.

The chain carries TRBV5-1 and TRBJ2-5; D unclear. Germline-derived CDR1 and CDR2 are SGHRS and YFSETQ. Trimming removed 3 bases from V and 5 bases from J, with 8 bases in between. The CDR3 has 12 residues. The CDR3 here is CASSSQWETQYF. The DNA of the CDR3 is TGCGCCAGCAGCTCCCAGTGGGAGACCCAGTACTTC. The whole variable domain, filled in from reference TRBV5-1 and TRBJ2-5, reads KAGVTQTPRYLIKTRGQQVTLSCSPISGHRSVSWYQQTPGQGLQFLFEYFSETQRNKGNFPGRFSGRQFSNSRSEMNVSTLELGDSALYLCASSSQWETQYFGPGTRLLVL.

The rearrangement joins TRBV7-6 to TRBJ2-2; tentatively, D is TRBD1 (6 bases). The CDR3 consists of 19 residues. V lost 4 bases and J 0 bases, leaving 21 bases between the germline ends. Germline V gene data show CDR1 as SGHVS and CDR2 as FNYEAQ. CDR3: CASSYLPPIGQTNTGELFF. The CDR3, as DNA: TGTGCCAGCAGCTACCTCCCCCCGATCGGACAGACGAACACCGGGGAGCTGTTTTTT.

The chain employs TRBV9 and TRBJ1-3; 7 nucleotides match TRBD1. Germline CDR1 reads SGDLS; CDR2 reads YYNGEE. J was trimmed by 4 bases and V by 4 bases; bases with no gene match: 8. This CDR3 is 15 amino acids long. The CDR3 protein is CASSPLGTVGNTIYF. CDR3 in DNA: TGTGCCAGCAGCCCCCTCGGGACAGTCGGAAACACCATATATTTT.

This chain links TRBV7-9 with TRBJ1-2; D not certain. V lost 1 base to trimming and J lost 7 bases, with 7 bases between them. The CDR3 has 12 residues. The V gene's germline CDR1 is SEHNR and CDR2 FQNEAQ (reference sequence). The CDR3 DNA sequence: TGTGCCAGCAGCTTAGGCCTCTTTGGCTACACCTTC. Amino acid sequence: CASSLGLFGYTF.

The J gene is TRBJ1-6, the V gene TRBV6-5; no reliable D call. With 7 bases removed from V and 0 bases from J, the gap between germline ends came to 4 bases. In germline, CDR1 is MNHEY, CDR2 SVGAGI. CDR3 length: 13 residues. Written as DNA, the CDR3 is TGTGCCAGCATACGCTCCTATAATTCACCCCTCCACTTT. Translated: CASIRSYNSPLHF.

This rearrangement joins TRBV5-5 to TRBJ2-7; 9 bases fit TRBD1. Germline CDR1 is SGHKS and CDR2 is YYEKEE (reference sequence). The CDR3 length is 15 residues. Unmatched junction bases numbered 9, after V lost 5 bases and J lost 3 bases. The CDR3, as DNA: TGTGCCAGCAGAACCGGGACAGGGCTCTTCTACGAGCAGTACTTC. Its translation is CASRTGTGLFYEQYF. The entire variable domain, with the rest obtained from reference TRBV5-5 and TRBJ2-7, is as follows: DAGVTQSPTHLIKTRGQQVTLRCSPISGHKSVSWYQQVLGQGPQFIFQYYEKEERGRGNFPDRFSARQFPNYSSELNVNALLLGDSALYLCASRTGTGLFYEQYFGPGTRLTVT.

The V and J genes are TRBV2 and TRBJ1-4, with D possibly being TRBD1 (5 bases). Germline lookup yields CDR1 SNHLY and CDR2 FYNNEI. The germline V and J ends were trimmed by 1 base and 2 bases, with 5 bases remaining between them. CDR3 length: 14 amino acids. The CDR3 region is CASSEEGTNEKLFF. The CDR3 region has the DNA TGTGCCAGCAGTGAAGAGGGGACTAATGAAAAACTGTTTTTT.

The chain uses TRBV18 and TRBJ2-7; 10 positions agree with TRBD1. Germline V CDR1 and CDR2: KGHSH, LQKENI. After removal of 2 bases from V and 5 bases from J, the junction contained 3 bases not matched to a gene. The CDR3 extends over 14 amino acids. The CDR3 DNA sequence: TGTGCCAGCTCACCAAGGGACAGGGGTAACGAGCAGTACTTC. Amino acids: CASSPRDRGNEQYF.

This chain joins TRBV11-2 and TRBJ1-1, with D possibly being TRBD1 (5 bases). Germline V gene data show CDR1 as SGHAT and CDR2 as FQNNGV. The CDR3 totals 13 residues. The V gene lost 5 bases and the J gene lost 1 base, with 8 bases spanning the gap. This chain's CDR3 is CASSADRNTEAFF. As DNA, the CDR3 is TGTGCCAGCAGCGCCGACAGGAACACTGAAGCTTTCTTT.